The next 23 T cell receptor beta chains were all read from a single sample in a study of glioma-infiltrating T cells after dendritic cell vaccination. Profiled with immunoSEQ multiplex PCR; TCRdb holds only in-frame clones, not every one. The table lists around 67,000 clones, 81% of them singletons, with roughly 8.2% in the top ten. This specimen was blood, taken before dendritic cell vaccination. These receptors were taken from a human donor with glioblastoma.

Worth noting for this clone: Germline and junction disagree at one end, which may indicate a read error. The V gene is TRBV7-7, the J gene TRBJ2-1; perhaps TRBD1 as D (5 bases). Germline V gene sequence: CDR1 SSHAT, CDR2 FNYEAQ (reference sequence). The CDR3 length is 13 residues. CDR3 protein: CASSLGREDEQFF. The CDR3 bases are TGTGCTAGCAGCTTAGGCAGGGAAGATGAGCAGTTCTTC.

This chain connects TRBV6-5 to TRBJ2-5; maybe TRBD2 (6 bases). The CDR3 loop spans 13 amino acids. Trimming stripped 8 bases from V and 1 base from J, with 11 bases between. Per germline, CDR1 MNHEY and CDR2 SVGAGI. CDR3 DNA sequence: TGTGCCAGCGCGCTGGGGGGCCAAGAGACCCAGTACTTC. This codes for CASALGGQETQYF.

This clone turned up a few times. The chain is built from TRBV5-5 and TRBJ2-3; 7 nucleotides match TRBD1. The CDR3 loop spans 17 amino acids. Germline-derived CDR1 and CDR2 are SGHKS and YYEKEE (reference sequence). The trim removed 4 bases at V and 5 bases at J, leaving 16 bases unmatched. The CDR3 region is CASSQSGTASTEDTQYF. Here the CDR3 DNA reads TGTGCCAGCAGCCAATCCGGGACAGCCTCAACGGAAGATACGCAGTATTTT. The full variable domain, in which reference TRBV5-5 and TRBJ2-3 provide the parts outside the CDR3, is DAGVTQSPTHLIKTRGQQVTLRCSPISGHKSVSWYQQVLGQGPQFIFQYYEKEERGRGNFPDRFSARQFPNYSSELNVNALLLGDSALYLCASSQSGTASTEDTQYFGPGTRLTVL.

The V gene is TRBV9, the J gene TRBJ2-2, with TRBD2 identical over 12 bases. J was trimmed by 6 bases and V by 0 bases; bases with no gene match: 6. Germline V CDR1 and CDR2: SGDLS, YYNGEE. This CDR3 spans 17 amino acids. The CDR3, as DNA: TGTGCCAGCAGCGTAGTCGCCCTAGCGGGGGGGCCCGGGGAGCTGTTTTTT. Protein sequence: CASSVVALAGGPGELFF.

This chain joins TRBV7-6 and TRBJ1-1; no definite D call. Germline V gene sequence: CDR1 SGHVS, CDR2 FNYEAQ. The CDR3 length is 14 residues. With 5 bases removed from V and 3 bases from J, the gap between germline ends came to 13 bases. The CDR3 loop reads CASSRHGSDTEAFF. CDR3 in DNA: TGTGCCAGCAGCCGACACGGCTCGGACACTGAAGCTTTCTTT.

The chain employs TRBV27 and TRBJ1-5, with D unresolved. The V gene lost 4 bases and the J gene lost 5 bases, with 9 bases spanning the gap. This CDR3 spans 13 amino acids. CDR1 is MNHEY, CDR2 SMNVEV, per germline (reference sequence). CDR3 loop: CASSSGNYQPQHF. DNA of the CDR3: TGTGCCAGCAGTTCAGGAAATTATCAGCCCCAGCATTTT.

This rearrangement joins TRBV5-6 to TRBJ2-1; 10 nucleotides align to TRBD2. This CDR3 has 16 amino acids. Germline V gene sequence: CDR1 SGHDT, CDR2 YYEEEE. V was pared by 0 bases and J by 7 bases, with 7 bases of the junction left unmatched. CDR3: CASSLALAGGHNEQFF. In DNA form, the CDR3 reads TGTGCCAGCAGCTTGGCCTTAGCGGGGGGCCATAATGAGCAGTTCTTC.

The CDR3 is CASSFTTGIFQETQYF. The DNA for the CDR3 is TGCGCCAGCAGCTTTACTACAGGGATCTTTCAAGAGACCCAGTACTTC. This rearrangement joins TRBV5-1 to TRBJ2-5, with a tentative D call TRBD1 (6 bases). Trimming removed 2 bases at V and 2 bases at J, with 16 bases between. The CDR3 totals 16 residues. The V gene's germline CDR1 is SGHRS and CDR2 YFSETQ.

The count of this clone is one. The rearrangement uses TRBV4-3 and TRBJ1-4; the match to TRBD1 covers 9 bases. V trimming: 4 bases; J trimming: 7 bases; junction bases outside the gene matches: 4. CDR1 is LGHNA, CDR2 YSLEER, per germline. This CDR3 has 14 amino acids. The CDR3 is CASSPGQGSEKLFF. As DNA, the CDR3 is TGCGCCAGCAGCCCGGGACAGGGAAGTGAAAAACTGTTTTTT.

The chain joins TRBV7-3 to TRBJ1-2; tentative D call: TRBD1 (6 bases). The CDR3 totals 14 residues. CDR1 and CDR2 from the germline V gene are SGHTA and FQGTGA. The ends were cut back, 5 bases at V and 0 bases at J, with 10 bases in the middle. The CDR3, as DNA: TGTGCCAGCAGCCTGACAGGAGCTAACTATGGCTACACCTTC. It specifies CASSLTGANYGYTF. Using reference TRBV7-3 and TRBJ1-2 for the parts outside the CDR3, the full variable domain is GAGVSQTPSNKVTEKGKYVELRCDPISGHTALYWYRQSLGQGPEFLIYFQGTGAADDSGLPNDRFFAVRPEGSVSTLKIQRTERGDSAVYLCASSLTGANYGYTFGSGTRLTVV.

This chain links TRBV28 with TRBJ1-2; D may be TRBD1 (5 bases). V lost 7 bases to trimming and J lost 3 bases, with 12 bases between them. This CDR3 comprises 13 residues. Germline CDR1 and CDR2: MDHEN and SYDVKM. DNA for the CDR3: TGTGCCAGCAAACCCGGGACTGACTATGGCTACACCTTC. Translation gives CASKPGTDYGYTF.

V usage is TRBV7-2 and J usage is TRBJ1-6, with 7 bases matching TRBD1. With 2 bases clipped from V and 7 bases from J, the junction kept 5 bases outside the gene matches. This CDR3 has 15 residues. CDR1 is SGHTA, CDR2 FQGNSA, per germline. The CDR3 is CASSLWGTDNSPLHF. The CDR3 DNA reads as TGTGCCAGCAGCTTATGGGGGACAGACAATTCACCCCTCCACTTT.

This chain joins TRBV7-3 and TRBJ2-1; 7 nucleotides align to TRBD1. V was pared by 5 bases and J by 4 bases, with 8 bases of the junction left unmatched. Germline CDR1 and CDR2: SGHTA and FQGTGA. This CDR3 has 15 residues. The CDR3 region has the DNA TGTGCCAGCAGCCAAGGGACAGCCCAGTACAATGAGCAGTTCTTC. This codes for CASSQGTAQYNEQFF.

This rearrangement joins TRBV19 to TRBJ2-2; 8 bases fit TRBD2. This CDR3 region has 14 residues. CDR1 is LNHDA, CDR2 SQIVND, per germline (reference sequence). With 4 bases clipped from V and 3 bases from J, the junction kept 1 base outside the gene matches. CDR3 sequence reads: CASSKGLDTGELFF. CDR3 coding DNA: TGTGCCAGTAGTAAGGGACTAGACACCGGGGAGCTGTTTTTT.

The gene calls are TRBV7-2 and TRBJ2-7; TRBD2 agrees at 8 bases. This CDR3 is built from 14 residues. After removal of 4 bases from V and 0 bases from J, the junction contained 2 bases not matched to a gene. The germline V gene encodes CDR1 SGHTA and CDR2 FQGNSA. In DNA form, the CDR3 reads TGTGCCAGCAGCTCGGGAGGGGGCTCCTACGAGCAGTACTTC. Encoded protein: CASSSGGGSYEQYF.

The chain recombines TRBV18 with TRBJ1-1, with D maybe TRBD1 (5 bases). The CDR3 is 16 amino acids. Trimming cost V 4 bases and J 4 bases, with 19 bases left between them. From germline, CDR1 is KGHSH and CDR2 LQKENI. CDR3 region: CASSRSLRGAGTEAFF. The DNA for the CDR3 is TGTGCCAGCTCACGTTCGTTAAGGGGAGCGGGCACTGAAGCTTTCTTT.

CDR3 sequence reads: CASSIDAGGGYNEQFF. The CDR3 DNA follows: TGTGCCAGTAGTATAGATGCGGGCGGGGGGTACAATGAGCAGTTCTTC. This chain links TRBV19 with TRBJ2-1; 8 nucleotides line up with TRBD2. Germline CDR1 reads LNHDA; CDR2 reads SQIVND (reference sequence). CDR3 size: 16 residues. Unmatched junction bases numbered 5, after V lost 0 bases and J lost 4 bases.

V gene TRBV6-6 combines with J gene TRBJ2-3; a possible D gene is TRBD1 (6 bases). Per germline, CDR1 MNHNY and CDR2 SVGAGI (reference sequence). This CDR3 comprises 13 residues. The V and J ends lost 5 bases and 7 bases respectively, with 13 bases between them. CDR3 bases: TGTGCCAGCAGTGTGGACAGACACAATACGCAGTATTTT. This translates into CASSVDRHNTQYF.

In DNA form, the CDR3 reads TGTGCCAGCAGTGGAACCGGGACTAGCGGGGGGGGAGATACGCAGTATTTT. Protein product: CASSGTGTSGGGDTQYF. This chain links TRBV6-1 with TRBJ2-3; 16 nucleotides match TRBD2. The CDR3 extends over 17 amino acids. Germline assignment: CDR1 MNHNS and CDR2 SASEGT. V dropped 4 bases and J dropped 5; count of bases not matched to a gene: 6.

The rearrangement uses TRBV30 and TRBJ1-6; no firm D call. The CDR3 is 15 residues long. The ends were cut back, 1 base at V and 0 bases at J, with 7 bases in the middle. Germline V lookup: CDR1 GTSNPN, CDR2 SVGIG (reference sequence). The CDR3 reads CAWSAVSSYNSPLHF. Written as DNA, the CDR3 is TGTGCCTGGAGTGCGGTTAGCTCCTATAATTCACCCCTCCACTTT.

The table lists this clone with a few counts. V and J are TRBV6-5 and TRBJ2-7; possibly TRBD1 for D (5 bases). CDR3 length equals 14 residues. Trimming stripped 0 bases from V and 3 bases from J, with 9 bases between. The germline V gene has CDR1 MNHEY and CDR2 SVGAGI. The CDR3 sequence: CASSYSQGLYEQYF. CDR3 in DNA: TGTGCCAGCAGTTACTCGCAGGGTCTCTACGAGCAGTACTTC.

The V and J genes are TRBV5-1 and TRBJ1-4; D perhaps matches TRBD1 (6 bases). This CDR3 comprises 14 residues. Germline V gives CDR1 SGHRS, CDR2 YFSETQ. V shed 0 bases and J shed 4 bases, with 7 bases lying between them. The CDR3 reads CASSLVGGNEKLFF. The CDR3 coding sequence is TGCGCCAGCAGCTTGGTAGGGGGTAATGAAAAACTGTTTTTT. Complete variable domain (other parts from reference TRBV5-1 and TRBJ1-4): KAGVTQTPRYLIKTRGQQVTLSCSPISGHRSVSWYQQTPGQGLQFLFEYFSETQRNKGNFPGRFSGRQFSNSRSEMNVSTLELGDSALYLCASSLVGGNEKLFFGSGTQLSVL.

The V gene is TRBV7-2, the J gene TRBJ2-6; no clear D. V lost 1 base, J lost 0 bases, and 4 bases lay in between. The CDR3 loop spans 15 amino acids. Germline CDR1 and CDR2: SGHTA and FQGNSA. In DNA form, the CDR3 reads TGTGCCAGCAGCTTAGGAGTCTCTGGGGCCAACGTCCTGACTTTC. Protein: CASSLGVSGANVLTF.